Following are 8 T cell receptor beta chains from one sample sequenced in a study of early T cells in non-severe SARS-CoV-2 infection. TCRdb re-analysed the 5' RACE reads in MiXCR, keeping a single row per CDR3 protein. The sample consists of 54,000 or so distinct CDR3 sequences, over 9.5% of them appearing once. The sequencing sample was made of whole blood. All receptors derive from an adult who was a healthcare worker with PCR-confirmed SARS-CoV-2 infection or an uninfected control (not recorded which).

The sample holds one count of this clonotype. V is TRBV28 and J is TRBJ2-7; TRBD2 aligns across 7 bases. Germline V gene data show CDR1 as MDHEN and CDR2 as SYDVKM. This CDR3 comprises 13 residues. V lost 3 bases, J lost 5 bases, and 4 bases stayed unmatched. CDR3 region: CASSFKAGDEQYF. CDR3 in DNA: TGTGCCAGCAGTTTTAAGGCGGGAGACGAGCAGTACTTC.

This clonotype was recorded many times. The chain carries TRBV19 and TRBJ1-4; TRBD1 is a possible D gene (6 bases). This CDR3 region has 16 residues. Trimming removed 4 bases at V and 10 bases at J, with 22 bases between. CDR1 and CDR2 from the germline V gene are LNHDA and SQIVND (reference sequence). The chain's CDR3 is CASSTTGTSFQVKLFF. The CDR3 DNA reads TGTGCCAGTAGTACCACCGGGACATCCTTCCAAGTAAAACTGTTTTTT.

This clonotype was observed many times. The chain employs TRBV5-1 and TRBJ2-7; 9 nucleotides agree with TRBD1. The CDR3 length is 15 residues. Germline trimming cut 4 bases from V and 3 bases from J; bases unmatched to any gene: 8. Germline V gene lookup returns CDR1 SGHRS and CDR2 YFSETQ. The CDR3 reads CASSPRTGESYEQYF. The CDR3 nucleotides read TGCGCCAGCAGCCCTCGGACAGGGGAAAGCTACGAGCAGTACTTC.

This clonotype showed up just a few times. The chain recombines TRBV24-1 with TRBJ2-1; D unclear. The CDR3 extends over 16 amino acids. In germline, CDR1 is KGHDR, CDR2 SFDVKD. Trimming took off 4 bases at V and 0 bases at J, with 12 bases between the two ends. As DNA, the CDR3 is TGTGCCACCAGTGACCCCGACGCGTACTCCTACAATGAGCAGTTCTTC. As protein: CATSDPDAYSYNEQFF.

A few counts support this clonotype. V usage is TRBV5-1 and J usage is TRBJ1-6; D uncertain. CDR1 is SGHRS, CDR2 YFSETQ, per germline. CDR3 length equals 14 residues. Trimming left V 0 bases short and J 7 bases short, with 8 bases between. The CDR3 is CASSLEVGNSPLHF. In DNA form, the CDR3 reads TGCGCCAGCAGCTTGGAGGTGGGGAATTCACCCCTCCACTTT.

In its sample, this clonotype was seen a few times. The chain links TRBV10-3 to TRBJ2-1, with 9 bases lining up with TRBD2. This CDR3 spans 15 amino acids. Trimming took 2 bases from V and 3 from J; bases not matched to a gene: 2. The germline gives CDR1 ENHRY, CDR2 SYGVKD. The CDR3, as DNA: TGTGCCATCAGTGAGCTAGCGGGGAGCTACAATGAGCAGTTCTTC. As protein: CAISELAGSYNEQFF.

This chain joins TRBV29-1 and TRBJ1-2, with TRBD1 matching over 9 bases. Trimming removed 6 bases from V and 3 bases from J; junction bases left unmatched: 8. The CDR3 contains 14 residues. Germline V gene lookup returns CDR1 SQVTM and CDR2 ANQGSEA. The CDR3 is CSVGTGSFHYGYTF. The CDR3, as DNA: TGCAGCGTGGGGACAGGGTCCTTCCACTATGGCTACACCTTC.

This clonotype has a handful of counts. The J gene is TRBJ1-2, the V gene TRBV2; D remains unclear. The CDR3 is 11 amino acids. Germline V gene sequence: CDR1 SNHLY, CDR2 FYNNEI. V was trimmed by 8 bases and J by 4 bases, leaving 8 bases between them. CDR3 sequence: CASDGGYGYTF. The CDR3 bases are TGTGCCAGCGATGGAGGCTATGGCTACACCTTC.